This T cell receptor (beta chain) is from a study of cytomegalovirus exposure and HLA in healthy donors. The overall study: An early data release held 70 million to 90 million unique TCRs from HLA-typed donors. Regarding the study as a whole: Most of the TCR beta V segments (in an earlier analysis) were productive either about 87% or about 30% of the time.

This CDR3 is built from 13 residues. V lost 0 bases and J lost 8, with 11 bases in between. Germline-derived CDR1 and CDR2 are SGHRS and YFSETQ. Of note for this clone: Its antigen is as yet unknown.

The PCR ran on 60 Vbeta and 13 Jbeta primers. The assay was immunoSEQ multiplex PCR, and TCRdb's table has in-frame clones only and misses some. The repertoire holds roughly 110,000 clones, with about 71% as singletons. Material for sequencing was PBMCs. This clonotype originated in a boy under 18 in good health and CMV-seronegative. The chain couples TRBV5-1 to TRBJ1-2; D uncertain. The CDR3 coding sequence is TGCGCCAGCAGCTTGGGGGGAGTGACAGGCTACACCTTC. The encoded protein is CASSLGGVTGYTF.